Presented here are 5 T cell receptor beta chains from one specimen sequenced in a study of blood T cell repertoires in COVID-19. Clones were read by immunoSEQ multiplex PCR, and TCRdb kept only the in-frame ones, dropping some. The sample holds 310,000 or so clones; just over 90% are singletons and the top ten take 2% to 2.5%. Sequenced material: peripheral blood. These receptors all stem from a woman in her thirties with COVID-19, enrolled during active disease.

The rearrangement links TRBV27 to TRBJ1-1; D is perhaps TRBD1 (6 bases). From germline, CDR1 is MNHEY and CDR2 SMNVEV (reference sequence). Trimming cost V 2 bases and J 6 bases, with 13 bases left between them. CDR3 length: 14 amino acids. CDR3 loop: CASSLRGAHSEAFF. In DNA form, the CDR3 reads TGTGCCAGCAGTTTACGGGGGGCGCATTCTGAAGCTTTCTTT.

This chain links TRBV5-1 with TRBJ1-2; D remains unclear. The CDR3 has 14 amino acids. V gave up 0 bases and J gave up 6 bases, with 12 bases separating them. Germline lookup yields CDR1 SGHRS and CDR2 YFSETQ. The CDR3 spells CASSLGALGDGYTF. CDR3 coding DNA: TGCGCCAGCAGCTTGGGAGCTCTGGGCGATGGCTACACCTTC.

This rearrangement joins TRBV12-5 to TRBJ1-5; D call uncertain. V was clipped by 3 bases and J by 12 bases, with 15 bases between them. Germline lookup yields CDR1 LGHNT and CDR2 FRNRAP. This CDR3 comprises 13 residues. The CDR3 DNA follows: TGTGCTAGTGGTTTCTCTCCAGGAGGTGGCCAGCATTTT. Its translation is CASGFSPGGGQHF.

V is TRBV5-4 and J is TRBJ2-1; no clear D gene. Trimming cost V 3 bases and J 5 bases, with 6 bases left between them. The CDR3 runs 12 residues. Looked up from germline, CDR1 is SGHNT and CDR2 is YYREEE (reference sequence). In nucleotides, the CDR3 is TGTGCCAGCAGCTACAGCAACAATGAGCAGTTCTTC. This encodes CASSYSNNEQFF.

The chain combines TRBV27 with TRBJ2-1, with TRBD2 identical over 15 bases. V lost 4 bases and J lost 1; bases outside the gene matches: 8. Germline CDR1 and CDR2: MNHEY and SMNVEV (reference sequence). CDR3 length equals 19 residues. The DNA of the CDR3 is TGTGCCAGCAGTTCCTCCGGGACTAGCGGGAGGTGGTCCTACAATGAGCAGTTCTTC. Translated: CASSSSGTSGRWSYNEQFF.